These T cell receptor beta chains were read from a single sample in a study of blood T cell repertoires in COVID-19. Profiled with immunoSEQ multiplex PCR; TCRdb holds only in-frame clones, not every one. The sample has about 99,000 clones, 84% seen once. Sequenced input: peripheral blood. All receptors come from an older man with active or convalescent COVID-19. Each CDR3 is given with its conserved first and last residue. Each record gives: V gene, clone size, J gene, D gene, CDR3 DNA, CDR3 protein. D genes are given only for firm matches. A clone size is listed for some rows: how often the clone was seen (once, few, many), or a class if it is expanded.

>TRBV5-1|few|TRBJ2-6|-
TGCGCCAGCAGTTTCAGCTCTGGGGCCAACGTCCTGACTTTC
CASSFSSGANVLTF
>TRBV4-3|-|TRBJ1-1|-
TGCGCCAGCAGCCAAGACGGGAACTTGAACACTGAAGCTTTCTTT
CASSQDGNLNTEAFF
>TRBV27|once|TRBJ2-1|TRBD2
TGTGCCAGCAGTTTAGACAAGCGGGGAGAGCAGTTCTTC
CASSLDKRGEQFF
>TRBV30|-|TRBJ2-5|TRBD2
TGTGCCTGGAGGGCCGGGACTAGCACAGAGACCCAGTACTTC
CAWRAGTSTETQYF
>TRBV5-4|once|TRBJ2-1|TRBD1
TGTGCCAGCAGCTCAGGGGGCCCTTCCTACAATGAGCAGTTCTTC
CASSSGGPSYNEQFF
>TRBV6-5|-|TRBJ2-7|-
TGTGCCAGCAGTTATTCCGGACGGGGTTCCTACGAGCAGTACTTC
CASSYSGRGSYEQYF
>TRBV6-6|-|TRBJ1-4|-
TGTGCCAGCAGTTACCCCTCAGCAACTAATGAAAAACTGTTTTTT
CASSYPSATNEKLFF
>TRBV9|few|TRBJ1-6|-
TGTGCCAGCAGCGTAGATCCGGGGGGGAATTCACCCCTCCACTTT
CASSVDPGGNSPLHF
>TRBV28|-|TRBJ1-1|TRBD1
TGTGCCAGCGGTGGTGCAGGGGGGTACACTGAAGCTTTCTTT
CASGGAGGYTEAFF
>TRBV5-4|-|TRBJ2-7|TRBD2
TGTGCCAGCAGCCCCGGACTAGCGGGACCCTACGAGCAGTACTTC
CASSPGLAGPYEQYF
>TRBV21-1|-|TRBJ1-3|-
TGTGCCAGCAGCAAAGGCTCTTGGCAGTTAATCTCTGGAAACACCATATATTTT
CASSKGSWQLISGNTIYF
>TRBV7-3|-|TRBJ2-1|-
TGTGCCAGCAGCTTGGACAGCTACAATGAGCAGTTCTTC
CASSLDSYNEQFF
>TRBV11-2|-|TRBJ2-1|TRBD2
TGTGCCAGCAGCTTCGTAGGACTAGCGATATACAATGAGCAGTTCTTC
CASSFVGLAIYNEQFF
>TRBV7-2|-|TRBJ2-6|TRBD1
TGTGCCAGCAGCTTATCCGTAGGGGGCAGCTCTGGGGCCAACGTCCTGACTTTC
CASSLSVGGSSGANVLTF
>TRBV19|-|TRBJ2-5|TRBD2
TGTGCCAGTAGTAGACTAGCGGGAACATCAAGAGAAGCCCAGTACTTC
CASSRLAGTSREAQYF
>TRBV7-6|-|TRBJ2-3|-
TGTGCCAGCAGCTTAGATATTAGAGATACGCAGTATTTT
CASSLDIRDTQYF
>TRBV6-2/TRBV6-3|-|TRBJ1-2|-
TGTGCCAGCACCCCCCTGGGGGGGCGCCGGGGTTCTGGTAGCTATGGCTACACCTTC
CASTPLGGRRGSGSYGYTF
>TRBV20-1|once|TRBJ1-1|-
TGCAGTGCTAGAGACAGGGAGGTGGCTTTCTTT
CSARDREVAFF
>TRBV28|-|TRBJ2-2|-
TGTGCCAGCAGTTTTAATCGCGCGGGGTTGGGCACCGGGGAGCTGTTTTTT
CASSFNRAGLGTGELFF
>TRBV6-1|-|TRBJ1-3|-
TGTGCCAGCAGTGAAACGGCGGTCAACTCTGGAAACACCATATATTTT
CASSETAVNSGNTIYF
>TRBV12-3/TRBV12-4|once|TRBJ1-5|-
TGTGCCAGCAGATACAGGGTAGGTCAGCCCCAGCATTTT
CASRYRVGQPQHF
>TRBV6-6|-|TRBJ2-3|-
TGTGCCAGCAGTCCCCTGGACATATATAGCACAGATACGCAGTATTTT
CASSPLDIYSTDTQYF
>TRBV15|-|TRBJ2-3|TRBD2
TGTGCCCCCGGGGGCACGGGGGGGGGCACAGATACGCAGTATTTT
CAPGGTGGGTDTQYF
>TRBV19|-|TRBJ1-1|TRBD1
TGTGCCACTAACCGGGACAGGTACGGTGAAGCTTTCTTT
CATNRDRYGEAFF
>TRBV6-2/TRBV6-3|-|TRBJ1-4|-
TGTGCCAGCAGTTACCAATGGACGGGGAATGAAAAACTGTTTTTT
CASSYQWTGNEKLFF
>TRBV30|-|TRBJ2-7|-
TGTGCCTGGAGTGCAGCGACCCTAGCACCCTACGAGCAGTACTTC
CAWSAATLAPYEQYF
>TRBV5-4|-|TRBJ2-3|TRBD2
TGTGCCAGCAGCTTTACTAGCGGGGCCAATACGCAGTATTTT
CASSFTSGANTQYF
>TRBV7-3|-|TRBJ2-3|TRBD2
TGTGCCAGCAGCCTCCTAGCGGGGGAAGATACGCAGTATTTT
CASSLLAGEDTQYF
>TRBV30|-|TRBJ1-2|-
TGTGCCTGGATGGATCAGGGGAACTATGGCTACACCTTC
CAWMDQGNYGYTF
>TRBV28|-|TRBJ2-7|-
TGTGCCAGCAGTTTAGACGGCAGGGCCTCCTACGAGCAGTACTTC
CASSLDGRASYEQYF
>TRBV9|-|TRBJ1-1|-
TGTGCCAGCAGCGCATTTACAGGGATGAACACTGAAGCTTTCTTT
CASSAFTGMNTEAFF
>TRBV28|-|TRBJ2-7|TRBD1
TGTGCCAGCAGTTTAGGGACAGGGGGCGTTGACTTC
CASSLGTGGVDF
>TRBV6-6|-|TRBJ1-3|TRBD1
TGTGCCAGCAGAGCACAGGGGACGAACACCATATATTTT
CASRAQGTNTIYF
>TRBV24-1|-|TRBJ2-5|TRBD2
TGTGCCACCAGTGAACCCTCAGCGGGGGGGCGGGAGACCCAGTACTTC
CATSEPSAGGRETQYF
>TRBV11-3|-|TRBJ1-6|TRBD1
TGTGCCAGCAGCTTAGATGGGACAGATCATTCACCCCTCCACTTT
CASSLDGTDHSPLHF
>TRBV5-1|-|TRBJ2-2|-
TGCGCCAGCAGCTTGGTCCAGGGATATGTGGGGGAGCTGTTTTTT
CASSLVQGYVGELFF
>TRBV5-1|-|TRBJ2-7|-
TGCGCCAGCAGCTTGGGACTCGGGACATTGTACGAGCAGTACTTC
CASSLGLGTLYEQYF
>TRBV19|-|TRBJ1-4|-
TGTGCCAGTAGTATAGGCCCAGTGTTGAAGTCTAATGAAAAACTGTTTTTT
CASSIGPVLKSNEKLFF
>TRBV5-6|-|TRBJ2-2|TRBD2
TGTGCCAGCAGCCCAAGCGGGGGGGCCGCCGGGGAGCTGTTTTTT
CASSPSGGAAGELFF
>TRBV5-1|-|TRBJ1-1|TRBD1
TGCGCCAGCAGCTTGGACCCGGGACAGGGGAACACTGAAGCTTTCTTT
CASSLDPGQGNTEAFF
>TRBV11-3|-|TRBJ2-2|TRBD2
TGTGCCAGCAGTCCCACGCTAGCGGGGGGAAGCGGGGAGCTGTTTTTT
CASSPTLAGGSGELFF
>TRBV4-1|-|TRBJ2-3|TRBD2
TGCGCCAGCAGCCAAGGCCAGACTAGCGGGGTCACAGATACGCAGTATTTT
CASSQGQTSGVTDTQYF
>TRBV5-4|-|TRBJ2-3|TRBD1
TGTGCCAGCAGCTCGCGGGACAGGAACACAGATACGCAGTATTTT
CASSSRDRNTDTQYF
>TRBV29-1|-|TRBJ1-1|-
TGCAGCGCCCAGCGGGAATCTGACACTGAAGCTTTCTTT
CSAQRESDTEAFF
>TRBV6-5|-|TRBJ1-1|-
TGTGCCAGCAGTTACTCGCGCCTAACTGAAGCTTTCTTT
CASSYSRLTEAFF
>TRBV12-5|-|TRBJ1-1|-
TGTGCTAGTGGTTTGGGGAGGGCGGCTTTCTTT
CASGLGRAAFF
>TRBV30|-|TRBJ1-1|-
TGTGCCTGGAGTCGTCAGGGATACACTGAAGCTTTCTTT
CAWSRQGYTEAFF
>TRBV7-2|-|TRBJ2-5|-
TGTGCCAGCAGCTCCTCACGGGCAGGGGTAGGGGAGACCCAGTACTTC
CASSSSRAGVGETQYF
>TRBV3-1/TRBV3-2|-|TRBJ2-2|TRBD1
TGTGCCAGCAGCCCCCGGGACAGGGGGATCGGCGGGGAGCTGTTTTTT
CASSPRDRGIGGELFF
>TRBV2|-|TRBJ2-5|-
TGTGCCAGCAGTGGGACGGACAAGGAGACCCAGTACTTC
CASSGTDKETQYF
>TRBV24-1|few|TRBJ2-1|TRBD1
TGTGCCACCAGTGACCCCGGACAGGCAAACTACAATGAGCAGTTCTTC
CATSDPGQANYNEQFF